Presented here are 22 T cell receptor beta chains from one specimen sequenced in a study of identical twins. One entry per CDR3 protein, called by TCRdb with MiXCR from the 5' RACE reads. The table shows roughly 630,000 distinct CDR3 sequences, with roughly 6.6% occurring only once. Separately, the same data were catalogued under a study of yellow fever vaccine responses in identical twins.

The sequencing sample was made of PBMCs. The receptors here all came from a woman younger than 30 in good health.

This clonotype was recorded many times. V gene TRBV29-1 combines with J gene TRBJ2-3; D might be TRBD1 or TRBD2, each matching 6 bases. V was shortened by 7 bases and J by 4 bases, with 15 bases between the two germline ends. The CDR3 covers 13 residues. The V gene's germline CDR1 is SQVTM and CDR2 ANQGSEA. CDR3 protein: CSAMGGRADTQYF. The CDR3 nucleotides read TGCAGCGCGATGGGGGGCCGGGCAGATACGCAGTATTTT.

This rearrangement joins TRBV7-8 to TRBJ2-7; tentative D call: TRBD2 (6 bases). Trimming left V 5 bases short and J 3 bases short, with 14 bases between. The germline gives CDR1 SGHVS, CDR2 FQNEAQ. The CDR3 extends over 14 amino acids. The CDR3: CASSEVSGLYEQYF. The DNA of the CDR3 is TGTGCCAGCAGCGAAGTTAGCGGTCTCTACGAGCAGTACTTC.

J is TRBJ2-5 and V is TRBV24-1; 13 bases agree with TRBD2. CDR1 KGHDR and CDR2 SFDVKD come from the germline V gene. After removal of 4 bases from V and 5 bases from J, the junction contained 6 bases not matched to a gene. This CDR3 is built from 16 residues. CDR3 sequence (DNA): TGTGCCACCAGTGACCCGGGACTAGCGGGACGCGAGACCCAGTACTTC. Translating it yields CATSDPGLAGRETQYF.

This clonotype came up many times. The chain links TRBV7-2 to TRBJ1-4, with TRBD1 matching over 7 bases. Germline lookup yields CDR1 SGHTA and CDR2 FQGNSA. The J segment lost 4 bases and the V segment lost 5 bases, leaving 4 bases of the junction unmatched. This CDR3 spans 14 amino acids. CDR3: CASSLQGLNEKLFF. DNA for the CDR3: TGTGCCAGCAGCCTACAGGGGCTTAATGAAAAACTGTTTTTT.

This clonotype was detected only a few times. This chain joins TRBV5-1 and TRBJ1-1, with a tentative D call TRBD1 (6 bases). The CDR3 is 15 residues long. Trimming removed 2 bases from V and 1 base from J, with 12 bases in between. The germline V gene has CDR1 SGHRS and CDR2 YFSETQ. The CDR3 DNA reads as TGCGCCAGCAGCTTCTTCGGGGGGGCGAACACTGAAGCTTTCTTT. Translating gives CASSFFGGANTEAFF.

CDR3 residues: CSASSPLLYGEQFF. DNA of the CDR3: TGCAGTGCTAGTTCCCCACTGCTGTATGGTGAGCAGTTCTTC. The chain carries TRBV20-1 and TRBJ2-1; D is ambiguous. The germline V gene has CDR1 DFQATT and CDR2 SNEGSKA (reference sequence). V was shortened by 3 bases and J by 9 bases, with 18 bases between the two germline ends. There are 14 residues in the CDR3.

This clonotype was detected only a few times. The V call is TRBV5-1, the J call TRBJ2-7; 10 bases are a match to TRBD1. Germline lookup yields CDR1 SGHRS and CDR2 YFSETQ. V dropped 5 bases and J dropped 6; count of bases not matched to a gene: 11. This CDR3 has 15 residues. The CDR3 nucleotides read TGCGCCAGCAGTTCCTCCGGGACAGGGGCACGCGAGCAGTACTTC. Its translation is CASSSSGTGAREQYF.

This clonotype was recorded many times. Since a much larger clone is just one base distant, this may be a read error. The V gene is TRBV20-1, the J gene TRBJ1-2, with unresolved D. In germline, CDR1 is DFQATT, CDR2 SNEGSKA (reference sequence). The CDR3 has 8 residues. The V gene lost 3 bases and the J gene lost 7 bases, with 0 bases spanning the gap. The CDR3 bases are TGCAGTGCTAGTGGCTACACCTTC. Residues: CSASGYTF.

The V call is TRBV20-1, the J call TRBJ2-7; no clear D gene. Germline loops: CDR1 DFQATT, CDR2 SNEGSKA (reference sequence). Trimming left V 5 bases short and J 3 bases short, with 14 bases between. CDR3 size: 13 residues. This CDR3 is CSAAPGGGYEQYF. DNA of the CDR3: TGCAGTGCTGCCCCCGGTGGCGGCTACGAGCAGTACTTC.

This clonotype was picked up many times. This rearrangement joins TRBV2 to TRBJ2-1, with a weak D call TRBD2 (6 bases). There are 16 residues in the CDR3. Germline lookup yields CDR1 SNHLY and CDR2 FYNNEI. Trimming took 2 bases from V and 0 from J, leaving 11 bases between them. The DNA for the CDR3 is TGTGCCAGCAGTGAAATTAGCGGTCTCTCCTACAATGAGCAGTTCTTC. It encodes CASSEISGLSYNEQFF. The full variable domain, completed using reference TRBV2 and TRBJ2-1, is EPEVTQTPSHQVTQMGQEVILRCVPISNHLYFYWYRQILGQKVEFLVSFYNNEISEKSEIFDDQFSVERPDGSNFTLKIRSTKLEDSAMYFCASSEISGLSYNEQFFGPGTRLTVL.

This chain joins TRBV6-5 and TRBJ2-3, with D maybe TRBD2 (6 bases). The V gene's germline CDR1 is MNHEY and CDR2 SVGAGI. The V end lost 2 bases, the J end lost 3 bases, and 9 bases lay between the germline ends. CDR3 length: 14 amino acids. The CDR3 loop is CASSYQTSTDTQYF. The CDR3 DNA sequence: TGTGCCAGCAGTTACCAGACTAGTACAGATACGCAGTATTTT.

There are many counts of this clonotype. The chain uses TRBV20-1 and TRBJ1-6, with D tentatively TRBD1 (5 bases). V was cut by 2 bases and J by 5 bases, with 10 bases left in between. The CDR3 is 14 residues long. The germline V gene encodes CDR1 DFQATT and CDR2 SNEGSKA (reference sequence). CDR3 residues: CSARPGNHNSPLHF. Written as DNA, the CDR3 is TGCAGTGCTAGACCAGGGAACCATAATTCACCCCTCCACTTT.

Note on this clonotype: A much larger clone sits a single nucleotide away, making a read error possible. V is TRBV5-1 and J is TRBJ2-7, with no clear D. CDR3 size: 15 residues. Germline CDR1 SGHRS, CDR2 YFSETQ. CDR3 loop: CVSSLVGNRWYEQYV. CDR3 DNA sequence: TGCGTCAGCAGCTTGGTGGGGAATCGCTGGTACGAGCAGTACGTC.

The V call is TRBV12-3 or TRBV12-4, the J call TRBJ2-3, with 7 bases matching TRBD2. With V trimmed by 3 bases and J by 2 bases, 2 bases remained unmatched. The CDR3 extends over 14 amino acids. DNA for the CDR3: TGTGCCAGCAGTTTTGGGGACTACACAGATACGCAGTATTTT. As protein: CASSFGDYTDTQYF.

The V call is TRBV6-1, the J call TRBJ2-3; 7 bases are a match to TRBD1. The V segment lost 4 bases and the J segment 2 bases; nucleotides outside the gene matches: 9. CDR3 length: 16 amino acids. Germline CDR1 MNHNS, CDR2 SASEGT. CDR3 bases: TGTGCCAGCAGTGGGAGGACAGGAGGCAACACAGATACGCAGTATTTT. Translation gives CASSGRTGGNTDTQYF.

The chain employs TRBV12-3 or TRBV12-4 and TRBJ2-1, with 9 bases identical to TRBD2. The CDR3 has 14 amino acids. With V trimmed by 1 base and J by 9 bases, 4 bases remained unmatched. CDR3 sequence (DNA): TGTGCCAGCAGTTTAGGGACTAGCGAAGGTGAGCAGTTCTTC. Amino acid sequence: CASSLGTSEGEQFF.

This clonotype was counted ten times or more. As DNA, the CDR3 is TGTGCCAGCAGCTTAGTTCCCCCGGGCCCAGGATCGGGGACTGAAGCTTTCTTT. Protein: CASSLVPPGPGSGTEAFF. The chain links TRBV11-2 to TRBJ1-1; no clear D. Germline V lookup: CDR1 SGHAT, CDR2 FQNNGV. Trimming took 1 base from V and 5 from J, leaving 23 bases between them. The CDR3 spans 18 residues.

This chain links TRBV5-6 with TRBJ2-5; no clear D gene. V lost 1 base and J lost 5, with 12 bases in between. The V gene's germline CDR1 is SGHDT and CDR2 YYEEEE. The CDR3 is 14 amino acids. The CDR3 nucleotides read TGTGCCAGCAGCTTGTTACTCGTTGGGGAGACCCAGTACTTC. Translation: CASSLLLVGETQYF.

The chain joins TRBV3-1 to TRBJ2-7; 7 nucleotides line up with TRBD2. This CDR3 contains 13 residues. Germline CDR1 reads LGHDT; CDR2 reads YNNKEL (reference sequence). V lost 8 bases, J lost 3 bases, and 7 bases stayed unmatched. CDR3 protein: CASRGRALYEQYF. DNA for the CDR3: TGTGCCAGCCGGGGGAGGGCACTCTACGAGCAGTACTTC.

This clonotype was counted only a few times. The chain couples TRBV3-1 to TRBJ2-1; TRBD2 agrees at 8 bases. The trim removed 0 bases at V and 4 bases at J, leaving 8 bases unmatched. From germline, CDR1 is LGHDT and CDR2 YNNKEL (reference sequence). The CDR3 has 17 residues. The CDR3 sequence is CASSQEPGGAGYNEQFF. CDR3 nucleotide sequence: TGTGCCAGCAGCCAAGAACCCGGGGGGGCCGGTTACAATGAGCAGTTCTTC.

The chain joins TRBV7-9 to TRBJ2-3; D tentatively reads TRBD1 or TRBD2 (5 bases each). The CDR3 totals 15 residues. Germline CDR1 and CDR2: SEHNR and FQNEAQ (reference sequence). The V and J ends lost 5 bases and 2 bases respectively, with 14 bases between them. The CDR3 coding sequence is TGTGCCAGCAGCGCCGAGGGGTACAACACAGATACGCAGTATTTT. Its protein is CASSAEGYNTDTQYF.

This clonotype was seen ten or more times. The chain employs TRBV11-1 and TRBJ2-1; 7 nucleotides line up with TRBD2. The CDR3 spans 21 residues. Losses at the gene ends were 1 base for V and 4 bases for J; bases not matched to a gene: 22. CDR1 is SGHAT, CDR2 FQDESV, per germline (reference sequence). This CDR3 is CASSLDYGHDGTTSGYNEQFF. The CDR3 DNA sequence: TGTGCCAGCAGCTTAGACTACGGACATGACGGGACTACCTCTGGGTACAATGAGCAGTTCTTC.